This is a list of T cell receptor beta chains from one sample in a study of cytotoxic CD8 clonotypes in ibrutinib-treated CLL. Measured with immunoSEQ multiplex PCR; TCRdb has only the in-frame clones, and not every one. The data show over 200,000 clones, about four fifths seen once. The sample here was PBMCs, taken after 12 months of ibrutinib treatment. These receptors all stem from a human donor with chronic lymphocytic leukemia. Each CDR3 is given with its conserved first and last residue. The order of the fields is D gene, clone size, V gene, J gene, CDR3 DNA, CDR3 protein. D genes are given only for firm matches. Where a row states a size, it is once, few, many or the class of an expanded clone; other rows omit it.

D: NA
size: NA
V: TRBV28
J: TRBJ2-3
DNA: TGTGCCAGCAGTTTTTTTACGGACAGTACAGATACGCAGTATTTT
CDR3: CASSFFTDSTDTQYF

D: NA
size: NA
V: TRBV27
J: TRBJ2-7
DNA: TGTGCCAGCAGTTTAACTAGCCAGAGCTCCTACGAGCAGTACTTC
CDR3: CASSLTSQSSYEQYF

D: NA
size: NA
V: TRBV5-6
J: TRBJ2-3
DNA: TGTGCCAGCAGCTTAGGTGGGGCCCTTGCAGATACGCAGTATTTT
CDR3: CASSLGGALADTQYF

D: NA
size: NA
V: TRBV2
J: TRBJ2-2
DNA: TGTGCCAGCAGTGAGAGAAACACCGGGGAGCTGTTTTTT
CDR3: CASSERNTGELFF

D: NA
size: NA
V: TRBV7-6
J: TRBJ1-1
DNA: TGTGCCAGCAGCTTAGTTATTGGATCCACACTTGAAGCTTTCTTT
CDR3: CASSLVIGSTLEAFF

D: NA
size: NA
V: TRBV7-9
J: TRBJ2-1
DNA: TGTGCCAGCAGCCCGGAGTTCTTC
CDR3: CASSPEFF

D: TRBD1
size: few
V: TRBV5-1
J: TRBJ1-2
DNA: TGCGCCAGCAGCTTGATGTCAGGGGGCGAGTATGGCTACACCTTC
CDR3: CASSLMSGGEYGYTF

D: NA
size: NA
V: TRBV6-5
J: TRBJ1-6
DNA: TGTGCCAGCAGTTACGCGCGTTCACCCCTCCACTTT
CDR3: CASSYARSPLHF

D: NA
size: NA
V: TRBV7-9
J: TRBJ2-7
DNA: TGTGCCAGCAGCCACAGCCGGGACAATCTACCCTACGAGCAGTACTTC
CDR3: CASSHSRDNLPYEQYF

D: TRBD1
size: NA
V: TRBV28
J: TRBJ1-2
DNA: TGTGCCAGCAGTTTATACGCAGGGGGTAACTATGGCTACACCTTC
CDR3: CASSLYAGGNYGYTF

D: NA
size: few
V: TRBV5-1
J: TRBJ2-2
DNA: TGCGCCAGCAGCTGGGCGGGGTTGAACACCGGGGAGCTGTTTTTT
CDR3: CASSWAGLNTGELFF

D: NA
size: NA
V: TRBV7-9
J: TRBJ2-5
DNA: TGTGCCAGCAGCTCGGGGTTTTCGGAGACCCAGTACTTC
CDR3: CASSSGFSETQYF

D: TRBD1
size: NA
V: TRBV6-4
J: TRBJ2-3
DNA: TGTGCCACCGGGACAGGGGACACAGATACGCAGTATTTT
CDR3: CATGTGDTDTQYF

D: TRBD1
size: NA
V: TRBV10-3
J: TRBJ1-2
DNA: TGTGCCATCGGAGGACAGGGGGCTTATGGCTACACCTTC
CDR3: CAIGGQGAYGYTF

D: NA
size: NA
V: TRBV10-1
J: TRBJ1-1
DNA: TGCGCCAGCAGCCGGGACCATACTGAAGCTTTCTTT
CDR3: CASSRDHTEAFF

D: TRBD2
size: NA
V: TRBV7-2
J: TRBJ2-3
DNA: TGTGCCAGCAGCGGTAGTGGCACTAGCGGGAGTAGGACGCAGTATTTT
CDR3: CASSGSGTSGSRTQYF

D: TRBD1
size: NA
V: TRBV30
J: TRBJ1-2
DNA: TGTGCCTGGACGTGGACAGGGCGCTATGGCTACACCTTC
CDR3: CAWTWTGRYGYTF

D: TRBD2
size: NA
V: TRBV29-1
J: TRBJ2-1
DNA: TGCAGCGTTGATAGGCTAGCGGGGGGGAATGAGCAGTTCTTC
CDR3: CSVDRLAGGNEQFF

D: NA
size: NA
V: TRBV5-1
J: TRBJ2-3
DNA: TGCGCCAGCAGCTTGGAGCTAGATAGAGATACGCAGTATTTT
CDR3: CASSLELDRDTQYF

D: TRBD2
size: NA
V: TRBV7-2
J: TRBJ2-2
DNA: TGTGCCAGCAGCTACGGGACTAGGGAGCTGTTTTTT
CDR3: CASSYGTRELFF

D: NA
size: NA
V: TRBV19
J: TRBJ1-1
DNA: TGTGCCAGTAGTATAGGTGGGGCGGGCACTGAAGCTTTCTTT
CDR3: CASSIGGAGTEAFF

D: NA
size: few
V: TRBV6-1
J: TRBJ1-1
DNA: TGTGCCAGCAGTGAACCCCCCGGATCCATGAACACTGAAGCTTTCTTT
CDR3: CASSEPPGSMNTEAFF

D: NA
size: NA
V: TRBV27
J: TRBJ2-7
DNA: TGTGCCAGCAGAGAGCCCGGGACGGGGAACTACGAGCAGTACTTC
CDR3: CASREPGTGNYEQYF

D: NA
size: NA
V: TRBV5-5
J: TRBJ1-6
DNA: TGTGCCAGCAGCTTTACTTTTAATTCACCCCTCCACTTT
CDR3: CASSFTFNSPLHF

D: NA
size: NA
V: TRBV5-1
J: TRBJ2-7
DNA: TGCGCCAGCAGCCATGAGGGCTACGAGCAGTACTTC
CDR3: CASSHEGYEQYF

D: NA
size: NA
V: TRBV19
J: TRBJ1-2
DNA: TGTGCCAGTAGCCCCCCGCTGGGGAGGAAGGGGGTATATAACTATGGCTACACCTTC
CDR3: CASSPPLGRKGVYNYGYTF

D: TRBD1
size: NA
V: TRBV11-2
J: TRBJ1-1
DNA: TGTGCCAGCAGCTTTCAGGGGGGAACTGAAGCTTTCTTT
CDR3: CASSFQGGTEAFF

D: NA
size: NA
V: TRBV11-1
J: TRBJ2-1
DNA: TGTGCCAGCAGCTTATTCAGGCGCGGTGAGCAGTTCTTC
CDR3: CASSLFRRGEQFF

D: NA
size: NA
V: TRBV14
J: TRBJ1-1
DNA: TGTGCCAGCAGCCAAGTGGGGGTTCGAGCTTTCTTT
CDR3: CASSQVGVRAFF

D: NA
size: NA
V: TRBV21-1
J: TRBJ1-2
DNA: TGTGCCAGCAGCAAAGCCGGCAGGAACTATGGCTACACCTTC
CDR3: CASSKAGRNYGYTF

D: NA
size: NA
V: TRBV7-3
J: TRBJ1-5
DNA: TGTGCCAGCAGCTTAGTGGCGCAAAGCAATCAGCCCCAGCATTTT
CDR3: CASSLVAQSNQPQHF

D: NA
size: NA
V: TRBV5-6
J: TRBJ1-6
DNA: TGTGCCAGCAGCTTGGTGCAGGGGTGGAATTCACCCCTCCACTTT
CDR3: CASSLVQGWNSPLHF

D: NA
size: once
V: TRBV28
J: TRBJ1-1
DNA: TGTGCCAGCAGTCCTGGGGGGTTGAACACTGAAGCTTTCTTT
CDR3: CASSPGGLNTEAFF

D: TRBD1
size: NA
V: TRBV11-2
J: TRBJ2-7
DNA: TGTGCCAGCAGCTTCCCCCCGGGACAGGGCCCCAGCTCCTACGAGCAGTACTTC
CDR3: CASSFPPGQGPSSYEQYF

D: TRBD1
size: NA
V: TRBV2
J: TRBJ2-3
DNA: TGTGCCAGCACAGGACAGGGGGCCGGAGATACGCAGTATTTT
CDR3: CASTGQGAGDTQYF

D: NA
size: NA
V: TRBV6-5
J: TRBJ1-1
DNA: TGTGCCAGCAGGGGCCAGGGCTACACTGAAGCTTTCTTT
CDR3: CASRGQGYTEAFF

D: NA
size: NA
V: TRBV10-3
J: TRBJ2-5
DNA: TGTGCCATCAGGCAGGGAGCACAAGAGACCCAGTACTTC
CDR3: CAIRQGAQETQYF

D: NA
size: NA
V: TRBV30
J: TRBJ1-2
DNA: TGTGCCTGGAGTTTGGGGCTGGGGTTCTATGGCTACACCTTC
CDR3: CAWSLGLGFYGYTF

D: TRBD2
size: few
V: TRBV6-1
J: TRBJ2-3
DNA: TGTGCCACGGTAGCGGGAGGGACAGATACGCAGTATTTT
CDR3: CATVAGGTDTQYF

D: NA
size: NA
V: TRBV6-5
J: TRBJ2-7
DNA: TGTGCCAGCAGTTCCTTGCGCGAGCAGTACTTC
CDR3: CASSSLREQYF

D: NA
size: NA
V: TRBV4-2
J: TRBJ2-1
DNA: TGTGCCAGCAGCCAAGCGCTAGACTCCTACAATGAGCAGTTCTTC
CDR3: CASSQALDSYNEQFF

D: NA
size: NA
V: TRBV2
J: TRBJ1-2
DNA: TGTGCCAGCAACCCAGCAGGCGGCTACACCTTC
CDR3: CASNPAGGYTF

D: TRBD1
size: NA
V: TRBV5-1
J: TRBJ1-4
DNA: TGCGCCAGCAGCACCATCGGGACAGCCAATGAAAAACTGTTTTTT
CDR3: CASSTIGTANEKLFF